Reported below is one T cell receptor (beta chain). This sample is drawn from a study of T cells after yellow fever vaccination. TCRdb redid the calling of the 5' RACE reads with MiXCR, one entry per CDR3 protein. The data show some 120,000 distinct CDR3 sequences, with more than 7.5% seen just once and 40% held by the top ten. The material sequenced was CD8+ T cells sorted from PBMCs, taken on the day of the yellow fever booster vaccination. The sequence came from a man aged 18 to 30 who received the YFV17D yellow fever vaccine.

Here the CDR3 reads CASSFLGTYGYTF. As DNA, the CDR3 is TGTGCCAGCAGCTTTTTGGGGACCTATGGCTACACCTTC. This chain links TRBV7-2 with TRBJ1-2; TRBD1 is a possible D gene (5 bases). V was pared by 3 bases and J by 4 bases, with 9 bases between. The CDR3 has 13 amino acids. The germline gives CDR1 SGHTA, CDR2 FQGNSA.